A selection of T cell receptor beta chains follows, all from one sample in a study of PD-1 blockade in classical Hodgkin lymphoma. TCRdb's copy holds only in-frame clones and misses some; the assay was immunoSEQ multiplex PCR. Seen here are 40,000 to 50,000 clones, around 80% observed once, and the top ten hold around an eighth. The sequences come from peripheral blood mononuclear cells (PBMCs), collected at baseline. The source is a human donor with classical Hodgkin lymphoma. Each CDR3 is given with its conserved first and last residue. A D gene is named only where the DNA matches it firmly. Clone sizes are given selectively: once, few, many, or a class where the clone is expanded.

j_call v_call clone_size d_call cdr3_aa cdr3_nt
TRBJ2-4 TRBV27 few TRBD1 CASSLFGTENIQYF TGTGCCAGCAGTTTATTCGGGACAGAAAACATTCAGTACTTC
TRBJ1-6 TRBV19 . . CASSIGRDSPLHF TGTGCCAGTAGTATCGGGCGGGATTCACCCCTCCACTTT
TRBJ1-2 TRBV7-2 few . CASSPRGPVGYTF TGTGCCAGCAGCCCACGAGGCCCCGTGGGCTACACCTTC
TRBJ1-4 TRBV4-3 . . CASSQGHRVNEKLFF TGCGCCAGCAGCCAAGGGCACAGAGTTAATGAAAAACTGTTTTTT
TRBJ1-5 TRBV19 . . CASRLLAGRREPQHF TGTGCCAGTAGATTGTTGGCAGGGAGGCGCGAGCCCCAGCATTTT
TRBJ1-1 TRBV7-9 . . CASSLSAEAFF TGTGCCAGCAGCCTCTCAGCTGAAGCTTTCTTT
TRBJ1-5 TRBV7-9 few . CASSDTRIYSNQPQHF TGTGCCAGCAGCGATACAAGAATTTATAGCAATCAGCCCCAGCATTTT
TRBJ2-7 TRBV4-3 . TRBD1 CASSQAPGTGGYEQYF TGCGCCAGCAGCCAAGCGCCCGGGACAGGGGGCTACGAGCAGTACTTC
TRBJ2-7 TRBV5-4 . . CASSSGRNYEQYF TGTGCCAGCAGTTCGGGACGGAACTACGAGCAGTACTTC
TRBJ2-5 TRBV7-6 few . CASSLADGGRAGPQYF TGTGCCAGCAGCTTAGCTGACGGGGGCCGGGCGGGGCCCCAGTACTTC
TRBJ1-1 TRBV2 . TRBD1 CGGRGGEAFF TGTGGGGGCAGGGGGGGTGAAGCTTTCTTT
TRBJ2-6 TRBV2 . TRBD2 CASRGLAGGRAGANVLTF TGTGCCAGCAGAGGACTAGCGGGGGGGCGCGCCGGGGCCAACGTCCTGACTTTC
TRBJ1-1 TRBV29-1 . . CSVELLGAEALF TGCAGCGTTGAATTGCTTGGGGCTGAAGCTCTCTTT
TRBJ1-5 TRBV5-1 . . CASSLGPLDNSNQPQHF TGCGCCAGCAGCTTGGGGCCACTGGATAATAGCAATCAGCCCCAGCATTTT
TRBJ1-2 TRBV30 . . CAWSLLLYGYTF TGTGCCTGGAGTCTTTTGCTCTATGGCTACACCTTC
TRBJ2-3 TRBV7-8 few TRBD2 CASSVSGDNTQYF TGTGCCAGCAGCGTTAGCGGGGACAATACGCAGTATTTT
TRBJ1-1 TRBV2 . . CASTRTALNTEAFF TGTGCCAGCACGAGGACAGCCTTGAACACTGAAGCTTTCTTT
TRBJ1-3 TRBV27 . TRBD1 CASSSIPLGQGVNTIYF TGTGCCAGCAGCTCAATACCCCTCGGACAGGGGGTAAACACCATATATTTT
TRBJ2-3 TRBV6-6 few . CASSYSLGDQGDTQYF TGTGCCAGCAGTTACTCGTTAGGGGATCAGGGAGATACGCAGTATTTT
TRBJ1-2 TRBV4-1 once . CASSQEREGANYGYTF TGCGCCAGCAGCCAAGAAAGAGAAGGCGCTAACTATGGCTACACCTTC
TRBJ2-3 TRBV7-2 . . CASSPRWGDTQYF TGTGCCAGCAGCCCACGTTGGGGGGATACGCAGTATTTT
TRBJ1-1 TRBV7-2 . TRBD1 CASSFPGGGAFF TGTGCCAGCAGCTTTCCAGGGGGTGGAGCTTTCTTT
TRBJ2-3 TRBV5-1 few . CASSLEREDTQYF TGCGCCAGCAGCTTGGAAAGGGAAGATACGCAGTATTTT
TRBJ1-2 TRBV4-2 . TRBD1 CASSQNPGQGAYGYTF TGTGCCAGCAGCCAAAATCCGGGACAGGGGGCCTATGGCTACACCTTC
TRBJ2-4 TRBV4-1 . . CASSQEVGGGAGIQYF TGCGCCAGCAGCCAAGAAGTCGGAGGGGGCGCGGGCATTCAGTACTTC
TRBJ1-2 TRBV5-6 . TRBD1 CASSLSPGQGAQGYTF TGTGCCAGCAGCTTATCCCCCGGACAGGGGGCGCAGGGCTACACCTTC
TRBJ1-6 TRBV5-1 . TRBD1 CASSKDRDGSPLHF TGCGCCAGCAGCAAAGACAGGGATGGATCACCCCTCCACTTT
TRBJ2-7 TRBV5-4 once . CASSLGTVSYEQYF TGTGCCAGCAGCTTGGGGACGGTTTCCTACGAGCAGTACTTC
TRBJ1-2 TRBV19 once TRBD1 CASSTRQGANGYTF TGTGCCAGTAGTACTCGACAGGGGGCGAATGGCTACACCTTC
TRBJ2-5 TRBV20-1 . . CSARVQETQYF TGCAGTGCTAGAGTTCAAGAGACCCAGTACTTC
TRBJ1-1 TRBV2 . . CASSTGRGITEAFF TGTGCCAGCTCTACTGGGCGGGGTATCACTGAAGCTTTCTTT
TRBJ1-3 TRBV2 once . CASSQGHSGNTIYF TGTGCCAGCAGCCAGGGGCACTCTGGAAACACCATATATTTT
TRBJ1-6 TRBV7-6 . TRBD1 CASSLNRGRSYNSPLHF TGTGCCAGCAGCCTGAACAGGGGTAGATCCTATAATTCACCCCTCCACTTT
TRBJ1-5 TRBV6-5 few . CASSTGGQPQHF TGTGCCAGCAGTACGGGGGGGCAGCCCCAGCATTTT
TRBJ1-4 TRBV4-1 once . CASSHTEEKLFF TGCGCCAGCAGCCACACCGAAGAAAAACTGTTTTTT
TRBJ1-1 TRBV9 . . CASSVGGFTEAFF TGTGCCAGCAGCGTAGGGGGGTTCACTGAAGCTTTCTTT
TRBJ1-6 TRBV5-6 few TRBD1 CASSLYPQGSGSPLHF TGTGCCAGCAGCTTGTACCCACAGGGGTCAGGGTCACCCCTCCACTTT
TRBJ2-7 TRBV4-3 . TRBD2 CASSRGLAGGSEQYF TGCGCCAGCAGCCGGGGACTAGCGGGAGGCAGCGAGCAGTACTTC
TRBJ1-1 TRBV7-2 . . CASSRQPEAFF TGTGCCAGCAGCCGACAACCTGAAGCTTTCTTT
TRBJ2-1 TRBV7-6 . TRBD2 CASSPRGAGGYNEQFF TGTGCCAGCAGCCCCCGGGGAGCGGGGGGGTACAATGAGCAGTTCTTC
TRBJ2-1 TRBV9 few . CASSAGVLYNEQFF TGTGCCAGCAGCGCCGGAGTCCTCTACAATGAGCAGTTCTTC
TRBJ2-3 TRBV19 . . CASSGWTDTQYF TGTGCCAGTAGTGGGTGGACAGATACGCAGTATTTT
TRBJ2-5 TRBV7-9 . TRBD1 CASSPGTEQETQYF TGTGCCAGCAGTCCCGGGACAGAACAAGAGACCCAGTACTTC
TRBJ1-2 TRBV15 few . CATSRDMGFYGYTF TGTGCCACCAGCAGAGATATGGGGTTCTATGGCTACACCTTC
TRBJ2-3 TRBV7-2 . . CASSLSSLGADTQYF TGTGCCAGCAGCTTATCGAGTTTGGGAGCGGATACGCAGTATTTT
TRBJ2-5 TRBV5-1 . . CASSLGLQETQYF TGCGCCAGCAGCTTGGGGCTCCAAGAGACCCAGTACTTC
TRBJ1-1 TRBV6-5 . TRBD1 CASSPGTGVASFF TGTGCCAGCAGCCCAGGGACAGGGGTTGCCTCTTTCTTT
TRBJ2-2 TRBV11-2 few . CASSLGTGLSGELFF TGTGCCAGCAGCTTGGGGACGGGGTTGAGCGGGGAGCTGTTTTTT